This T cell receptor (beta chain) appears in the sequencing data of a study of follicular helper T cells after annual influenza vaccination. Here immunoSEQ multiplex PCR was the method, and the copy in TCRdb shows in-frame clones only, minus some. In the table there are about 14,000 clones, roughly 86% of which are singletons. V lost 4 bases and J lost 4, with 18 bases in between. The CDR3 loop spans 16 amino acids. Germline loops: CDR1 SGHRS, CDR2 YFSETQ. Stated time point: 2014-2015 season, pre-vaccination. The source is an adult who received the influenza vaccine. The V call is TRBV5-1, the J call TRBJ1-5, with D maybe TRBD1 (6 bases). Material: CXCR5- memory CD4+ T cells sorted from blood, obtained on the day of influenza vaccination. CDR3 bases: TGCGCCAGCAGCCCAGACCTACAGGGATGGAATCAGCCCCAGCATTTT. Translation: CASSPDLQGWNQPQHF.